This TCR beta chain derives from a study of early T cells in non-severe SARS-CoV-2 infection. In the study overall: It was bulk RNA from unsorted whole blood that was sequenced, and the chains were unpaired. The study, taken as a whole, reports: Comparison of clonotypes with VDJdb favored anti-spike CD8 responses while missing private and CD4 specificities.

Separate cDNA molecules each had unique molecular identifiers attached to them. MiXCR was run by TCRdb on the 5' RACE reads, yielding one entry per CDR3 protein. Of around 94,000 distinct CDR3 sequences listed, 13% are singletons. This clonotype turned up a few times. Its matching antigen is unknown. The CDR3 runs 14 residues. Germline CDR1 is SGHNT and CDR2 is YYREEE (reference sequence). V lost 2 bases and J lost 5, with 11 bases in between. The chain couples TRBV5-4 to TRBJ2-4, with D maybe TRBD1 (6 bases). This TCR came from an adult who was a healthcare worker with PCR-confirmed SARS-CoV-2 infection or an uninfected control (not recorded which). Sequencing was carried out using whole blood. The CDR3, as DNA: TGTGCCAGCAGCTTTGGGGGCGCGGAAAACATTCAGTACTTC. Translation: CASSFGGAENIQYF.